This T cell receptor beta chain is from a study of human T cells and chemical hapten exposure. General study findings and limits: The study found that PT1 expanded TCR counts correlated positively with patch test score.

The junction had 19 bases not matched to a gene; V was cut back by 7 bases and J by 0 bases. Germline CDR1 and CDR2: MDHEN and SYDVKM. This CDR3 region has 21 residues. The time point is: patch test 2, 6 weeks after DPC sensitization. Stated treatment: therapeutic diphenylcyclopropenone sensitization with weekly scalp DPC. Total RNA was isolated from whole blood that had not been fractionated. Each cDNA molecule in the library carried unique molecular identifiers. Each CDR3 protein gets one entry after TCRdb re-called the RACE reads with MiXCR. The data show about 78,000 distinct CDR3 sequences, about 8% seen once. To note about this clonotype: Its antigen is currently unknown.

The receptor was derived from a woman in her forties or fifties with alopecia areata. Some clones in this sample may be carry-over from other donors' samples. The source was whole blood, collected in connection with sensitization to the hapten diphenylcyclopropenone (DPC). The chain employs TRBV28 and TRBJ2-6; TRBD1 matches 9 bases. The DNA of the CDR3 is TGTGCCAGCACCAGTATATGGACTCGGGACAGGGAAGGCTCTGGGGCCAACGTCCTGACTTTC. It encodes CASTSIWTRDREGSGANVLTF.